The table lists the clone carrying this TCR beta chain with a few counts. Its specificity is not known. This entry is derived from a study of neoadjuvant anti-PD-1 for oral cavity cancer. Across the study: Before surgery, most patients got three to four biweekly 3 mg/kg nivolumab doses. Around day 43, patients without progression received a fourth nivolumab dose before surgery. General study results and limits: Treg/Th17 ratio rose with pretreatment blood and fell with post-treatment tumor TCRbeta clonality.

Patients had HPV-negative, locally advanced oral cavity squamous cell carcinoma. The germline gives CDR1 GTSNPN, CDR2 SVGIG (reference sequence). V dropped 4 bases and J dropped 0 bases, with 7 bases sitting between them. The CDR3 extends over 13 amino acids. The assay was immunoSEQ multiplex PCR, and TCRdb's table has in-frame clones only and misses some. The sample records roughly 14,000 clones, 66% being singletons. The starting material was PBMCs, obtained before nivolumab (anti-PD-1) treatment. The genes are TRBV30 and TRBJ1-3; maybe TRBD1 (5 bases). The sequence came from a person aged 35 to 85 with oral cavity squamous cell carcinoma. The CDR3 spells CAWNQGSGNTIYF. The CDR3, as DNA: TGTGCCTGGAATCAGGGCTCTGGAAACACCATATATTTT.